This record looks at one TCR beta chain sequence and its context. Its antigen is undetermined. This record comes from a study of post-analysis software for immune sequencing data. Study conclusions and caveats: TRBV segments more frequent in patients than in controls numbered about five and included TRBV5-6, TRBV5-1 and TRBV20-1.

The CDR3 extends over 17 amino acids. Unique molecular identifiers were built into the TCR beta cDNA libraries. TCRdb re-called the PCR reads with MiXCR, one entry per CDR3 protein. The sample holds approximately 570,000 distinct CDR3 sequences, 40% to 50% seen once. This receptor was identified in a girl aged 10-17 years with multiple sclerosis. Sequencing was done on a sample of blood. The V gene is TRBV21-1, the J gene TRBJ1-1. TRBV21-1 is termed a pseudogene. The DNA of the CDR3 is TGTGCCAGCAGCAAAGAGGCAGACACCCCAGGCGACACTGAAGCTTTCTTT. It is translated as CASSKEADTPGDTEAFF.